This T cell receptor beta chain derives from a study of T cell clonality in common variable immunodeficiency. Study results and caveats: Reportedly, TCR beta sequences from common variable immunodeficiency showed fewer deletions and N-nucleotide insertions.

This clone was seen a handful of times. Its target is unknown. The CDR3 end lies 3 residues beyond the end of the read and is filled in from the germline J gene. CVID subjects were neither ill nor on immunomodulatory or immunosuppressive medication at sampling. Clones were read by immunoSEQ multiplex PCR, and TCRdb kept only the in-frame ones, dropping some. The sample has some 19,000 clones, none seen only once. Germline V CDR1 and CDR2: SGHTA, FQGTGA. The length of the CDR3 is 18 residues. V lost 5 bases, J lost 2 bases, and 12 bases stayed unmatched. The sequence derives from a human donor with common variable immunodeficiency. The sequencing sample was made of peripheral blood mononuclear cells. V gene TRBV7-3 combines with J gene TRBJ2-2, with 9 nucleotides matching TRBD1. The sequenced CDR3 bases are TGTGCCAGCAGCAAAACGGACAGGGGCTACATCAACACCGGGGAG. This encodes CASSKTDRGYINTGE. The CDR3 in its entirety is CASSKTDRGYINTGELFF.